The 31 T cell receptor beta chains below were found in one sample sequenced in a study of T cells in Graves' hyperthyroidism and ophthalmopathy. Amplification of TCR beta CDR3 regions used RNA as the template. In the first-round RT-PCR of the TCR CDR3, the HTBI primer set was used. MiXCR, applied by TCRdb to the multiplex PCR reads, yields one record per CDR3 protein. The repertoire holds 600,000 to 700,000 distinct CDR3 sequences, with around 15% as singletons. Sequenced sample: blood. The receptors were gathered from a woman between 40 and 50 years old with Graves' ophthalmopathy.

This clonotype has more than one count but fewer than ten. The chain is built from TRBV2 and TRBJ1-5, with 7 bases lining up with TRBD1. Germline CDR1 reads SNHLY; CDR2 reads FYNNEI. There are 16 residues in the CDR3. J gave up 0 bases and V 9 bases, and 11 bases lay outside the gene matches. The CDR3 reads CASRRDSAYSNQPQHF. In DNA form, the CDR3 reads TGTGCCAGTCGTCGGGACAGCGCCTATAGCAATCAGCCCCAGCATTTT.

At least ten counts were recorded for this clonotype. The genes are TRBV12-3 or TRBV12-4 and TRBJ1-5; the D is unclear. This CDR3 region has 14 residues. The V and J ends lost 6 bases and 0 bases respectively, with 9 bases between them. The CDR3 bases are TGTGCCAGCAGCCGGTACGGTAGCAATCAGCCCCAGCATTTT. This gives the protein CASSRYGSNQPQHF.

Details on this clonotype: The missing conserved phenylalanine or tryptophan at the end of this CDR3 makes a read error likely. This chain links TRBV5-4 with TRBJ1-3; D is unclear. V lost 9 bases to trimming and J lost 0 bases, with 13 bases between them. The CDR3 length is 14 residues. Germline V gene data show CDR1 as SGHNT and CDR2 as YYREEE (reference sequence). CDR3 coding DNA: TGTGCCACGAAGGGAGGTTACTCTGGAAACACCATATATTAT. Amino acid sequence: CATKGGYSGNTIYY.

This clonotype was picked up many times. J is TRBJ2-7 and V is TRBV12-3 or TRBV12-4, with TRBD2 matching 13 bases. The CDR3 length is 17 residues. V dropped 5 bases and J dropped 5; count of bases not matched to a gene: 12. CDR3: CASSRTSGSMSPHEQYF. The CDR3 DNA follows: TGTGCCAGCAGTCGGACTAGCGGGAGCATGAGCCCCCACGAGCAGTACTTC.

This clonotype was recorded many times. For the CDR3, the DNA is TGCGCCAGCAGCTTCGTGCCCCAGAGCTCCTACGAGCAGTACTTC. This encodes CASSFVPQSSYEQYF. The chain is built from TRBV5-1 and TRBJ2-7; D unresolved. CDR3 size: 15 residues. CDR1 and CDR2 (germline): SGHRS, YFSETQ. V shed 2 bases and J shed 0 bases, with 12 bases lying between them. The full variable domain, in which reference TRBV5-1 and TRBJ2-7 provide the parts outside the CDR3, is KAGVTQTPRYLIKTRGQQVTLSCSPISGHRSVSWYQQTPGQGLQFLFEYFSETQRNKGNFPGRFSGRQFSNSRSEMNVSTLELGDSALYLCASSFVPQSSYEQYFGPGTRLTVT.

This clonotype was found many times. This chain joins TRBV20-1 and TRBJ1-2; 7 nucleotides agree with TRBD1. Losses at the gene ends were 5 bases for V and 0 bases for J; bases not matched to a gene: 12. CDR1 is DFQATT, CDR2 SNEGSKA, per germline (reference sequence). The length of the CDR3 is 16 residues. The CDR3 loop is CSAPGGGAPSNYGYTF. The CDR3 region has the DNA TGCAGTGCTCCAGGGGGAGGGGCCCCCTCTAACTATGGCTACACCTTC.

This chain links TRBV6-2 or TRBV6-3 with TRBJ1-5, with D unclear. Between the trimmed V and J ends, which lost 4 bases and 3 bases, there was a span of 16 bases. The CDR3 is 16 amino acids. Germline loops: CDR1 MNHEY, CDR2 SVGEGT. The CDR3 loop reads CASSLTPGSTNQPQHF. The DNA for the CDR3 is TGTGCCAGCAGTTTGACACCGGGTAGTACCAATCAGCCCCAGCATTTT.

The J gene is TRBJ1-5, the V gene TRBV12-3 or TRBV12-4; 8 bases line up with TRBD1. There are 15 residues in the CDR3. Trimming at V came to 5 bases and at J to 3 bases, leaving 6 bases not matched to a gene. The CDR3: CASSPRDRLNQPQHF. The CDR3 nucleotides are TGTGCCAGCAGTCCCAGGGACAGGCTCAATCAGCCCCAGCATTTT.

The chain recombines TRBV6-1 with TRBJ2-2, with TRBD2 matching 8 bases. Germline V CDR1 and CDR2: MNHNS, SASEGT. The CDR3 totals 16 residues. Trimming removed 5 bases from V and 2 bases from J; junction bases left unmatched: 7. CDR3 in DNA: TGTGCCAGCAGTCCTACGGGGGGGGGCAACACCGGGGAGCTGTTTTTT. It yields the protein CASSPTGGGNTGELFF.

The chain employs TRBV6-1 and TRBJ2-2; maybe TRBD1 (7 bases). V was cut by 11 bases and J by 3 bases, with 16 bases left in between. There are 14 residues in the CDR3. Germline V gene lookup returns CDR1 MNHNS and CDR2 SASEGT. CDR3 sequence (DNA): TGTGCCTTCAGGGGGGAGTTCGACACCGGGGAGCTGTTTTTT. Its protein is CAFRGEFDTGELFF.

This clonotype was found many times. CDR3 coding DNA: TGTGCCAGCAGGCCCTCAGGGTCAGATGGCTACACCTTC. This encodes CASRPSGSDGYTF. The chain is built from TRBV28 and TRBJ1-2; maybe TRBD1 (5 bases). Germline-derived CDR1 and CDR2 are MDHEN and SYDVKM. Between the trimmed V and J ends, which lost 6 bases and 6 bases, there was a span of 14 bases. The CDR3 length is 13 residues.

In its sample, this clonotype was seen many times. CDR3 nucleotides: TGTGCCTGGAGTGACTGGGGGGGTAATCAGCCCCAGCATTTT. This codes for CAWSDWGGNQPQHF. V is TRBV30 and J is TRBJ1-5; D possibly corresponds to TRBD1 (5 bases). This CDR3 region has 14 residues. Germline CDR1 is GTSNPN and CDR2 is SVGIG (reference sequence). Between the trimmed V and J ends, which lost 1 base and 4 bases, there was a span of 11 bases.

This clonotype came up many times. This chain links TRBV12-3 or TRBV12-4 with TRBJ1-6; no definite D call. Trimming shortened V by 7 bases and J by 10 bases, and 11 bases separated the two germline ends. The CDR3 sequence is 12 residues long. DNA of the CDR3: TGTGCCAGCACCGAGGGTAGCTCACCCCTCCACTTT. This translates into CASTEGSSPLHF.

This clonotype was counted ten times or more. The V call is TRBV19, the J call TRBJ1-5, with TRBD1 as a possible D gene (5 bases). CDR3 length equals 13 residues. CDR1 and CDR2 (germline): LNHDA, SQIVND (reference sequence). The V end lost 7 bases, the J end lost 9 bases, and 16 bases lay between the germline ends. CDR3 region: CASTPRGDGPQHF. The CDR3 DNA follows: TGTGCCAGTACCCCCAGAGGGGATGGGCCCCAGCATTTT.

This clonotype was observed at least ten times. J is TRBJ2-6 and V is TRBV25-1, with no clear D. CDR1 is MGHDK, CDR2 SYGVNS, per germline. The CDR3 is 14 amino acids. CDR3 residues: CETEKYSGANVLTF. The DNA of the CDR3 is TGTGAGACGGAGAAATACTCTGGGGCCAACGTCCTGACTTTC. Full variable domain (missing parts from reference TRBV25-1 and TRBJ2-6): EADIYQTPRYLVIGTGKKITLECSQTMGHDKMYWYQQDPGMELHLIHYSYGVNSTEKGDLSSESTVSRIRTEHFPLTLESARPSHTSQYLCETEKYSGANVLTFGAGSRLTVL.

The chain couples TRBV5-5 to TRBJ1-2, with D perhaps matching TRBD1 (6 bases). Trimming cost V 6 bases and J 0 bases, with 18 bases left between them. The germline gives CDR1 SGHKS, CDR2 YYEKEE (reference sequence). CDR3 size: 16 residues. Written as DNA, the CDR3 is TGTGCCAGCAACGACCTCTCGACAGGCACTAACTATGGCTACACCTTC. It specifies CASNDLSTGTNYGYTF. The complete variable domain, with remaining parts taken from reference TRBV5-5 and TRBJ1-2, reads DAGVTQSPTHLIKTRGQQVTLRCSPISGHKSVSWYQQVLGQGPQFIFQYYEKEERGRGNFPDRFSARQFPNYSSELNVNALLLGDSALYLCASNDLSTGTNYGYTFGSGTRLTVV.

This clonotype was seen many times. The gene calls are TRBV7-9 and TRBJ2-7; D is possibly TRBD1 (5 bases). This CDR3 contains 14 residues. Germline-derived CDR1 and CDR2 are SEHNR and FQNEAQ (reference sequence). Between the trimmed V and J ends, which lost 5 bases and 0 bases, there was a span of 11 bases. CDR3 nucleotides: TGTGCCAGCAGCCCTACAGGAACCTCCTACGAGCAGTACTTC. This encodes CASSPTGTSYEQYF. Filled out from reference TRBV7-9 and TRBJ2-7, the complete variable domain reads DTGVSQNPRHKITKRGQNVTFRCDPISEHNRLYWYRQTLGQGPEFLTYFQNEAQLEKSRLLSDRFSAERPKGSFSTLEIQRTEQGDSAMYLCASSPTGTSYEQYFGPGTRLTVT.

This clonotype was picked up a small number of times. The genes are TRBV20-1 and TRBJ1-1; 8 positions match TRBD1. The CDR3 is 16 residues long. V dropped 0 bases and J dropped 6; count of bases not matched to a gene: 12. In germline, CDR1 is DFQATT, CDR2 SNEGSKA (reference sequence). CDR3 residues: CSARDPRAGGRAEAFF. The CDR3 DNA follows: TGCAGTGCTAGAGATCCTAGGGCAGGGGGCCGTGCTGAAGCTTTCTTT.

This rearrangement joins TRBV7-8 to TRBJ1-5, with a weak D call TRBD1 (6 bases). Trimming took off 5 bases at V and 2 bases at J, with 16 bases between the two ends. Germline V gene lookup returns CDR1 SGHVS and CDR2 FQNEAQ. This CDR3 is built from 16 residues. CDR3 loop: CASSPSGGLGNQPQHF. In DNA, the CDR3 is TGTGCCAGCAGCCCATCGGGGGGGCTTGGCAATCAGCCCCAGCATTTT. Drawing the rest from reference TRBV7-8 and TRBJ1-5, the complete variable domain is GAGVSQSPRYKVAKRGQDVALRCDPISGHVSLFWYQQALGQGPEFLTYFQNEAQLDKSGLPSDRFFAERPEGSVSTLKIQRTQQEDSAVYLCASSPSGGLGNQPQHFGDGTRLSIL.

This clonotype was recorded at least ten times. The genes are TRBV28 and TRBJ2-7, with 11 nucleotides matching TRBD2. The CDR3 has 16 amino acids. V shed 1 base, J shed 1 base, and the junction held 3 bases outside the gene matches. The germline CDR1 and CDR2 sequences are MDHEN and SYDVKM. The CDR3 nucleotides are TGTGCCAGCAGTTTATCTGCTAGCGGGAGGTCCTACGAGCAGTACTTC. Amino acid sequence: CASSLSASGRSYEQYF.

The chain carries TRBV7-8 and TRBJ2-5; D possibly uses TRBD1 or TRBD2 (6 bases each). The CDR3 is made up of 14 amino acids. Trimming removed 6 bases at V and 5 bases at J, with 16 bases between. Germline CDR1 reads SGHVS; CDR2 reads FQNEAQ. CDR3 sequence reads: CASSPSRGVETQYF. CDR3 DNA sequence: TGTGCCAGCAGTCCTTCGAGGGGGGTGGAGACCCAGTACTTC.

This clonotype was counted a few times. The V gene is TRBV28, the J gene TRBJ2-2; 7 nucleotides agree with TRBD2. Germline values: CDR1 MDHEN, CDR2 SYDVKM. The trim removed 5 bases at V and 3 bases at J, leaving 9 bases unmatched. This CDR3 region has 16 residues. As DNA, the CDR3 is TGTGCCAGCAGTCCCCGGGGGGTTAGGGACACCGGGGAGCTGTTTTTT. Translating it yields CASSPRGVRDTGELFF.

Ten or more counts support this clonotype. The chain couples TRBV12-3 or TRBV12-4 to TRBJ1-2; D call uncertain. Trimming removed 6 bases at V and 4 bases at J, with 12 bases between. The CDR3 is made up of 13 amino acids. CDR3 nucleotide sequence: TGTGCCAGCAGCCCAGGACCGGCCTATGGCTACACCTTC. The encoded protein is CASSPGPAYGYTF.

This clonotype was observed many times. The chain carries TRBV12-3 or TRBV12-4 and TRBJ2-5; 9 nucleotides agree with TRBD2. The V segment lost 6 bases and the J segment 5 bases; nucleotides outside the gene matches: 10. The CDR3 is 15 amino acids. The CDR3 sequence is CASSPAGGRLETQYF. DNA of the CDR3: TGTGCCAGCAGCCCGGCGGGGGGGCGCCTTGAGACCCAGTACTTC.

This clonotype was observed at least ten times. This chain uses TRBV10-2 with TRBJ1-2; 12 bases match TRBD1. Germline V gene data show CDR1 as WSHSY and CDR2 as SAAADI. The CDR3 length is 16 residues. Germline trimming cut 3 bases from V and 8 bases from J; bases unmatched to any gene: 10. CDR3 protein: CASSDRDRGRRLGYTF. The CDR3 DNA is TGCGCCAGCAGTGACCGGGACAGGGGGCGCCGTCTGGGCTACACCTTC.

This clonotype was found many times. The CDR3 here is CASSPGLAGGVTGELFF. In DNA, the CDR3 is TGCGCCAGCAGCCCGGGACTAGCGGGAGGCGTCACCGGGGAGCTGTTTTTT. This chain connects TRBV5-1 to TRBJ2-2; 15 bases agree with TRBD2. The CDR3 has 17 amino acids. Germline V CDR1 and CDR2: SGHRS, YFSETQ. Trimming took 4 bases from V and 4 from J; bases not matched to a gene: 5.

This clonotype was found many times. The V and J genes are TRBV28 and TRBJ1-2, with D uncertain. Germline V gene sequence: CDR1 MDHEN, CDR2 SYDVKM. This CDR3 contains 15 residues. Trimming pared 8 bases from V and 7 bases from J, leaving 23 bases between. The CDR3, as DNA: TGTGCCAGCTGCCTATGGAAGGCGGGGATCAGTGGCTACACCTTC. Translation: CASCLWKAGISGYTF.

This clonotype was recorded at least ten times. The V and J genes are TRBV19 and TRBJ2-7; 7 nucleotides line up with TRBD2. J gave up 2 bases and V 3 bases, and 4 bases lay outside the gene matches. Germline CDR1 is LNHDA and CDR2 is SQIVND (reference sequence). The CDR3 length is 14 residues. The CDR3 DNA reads TGTGCCAGTAGTATTCAAGCGGGACCCTACGAGCAGTACTTC. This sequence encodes CASSIQAGPYEQYF.

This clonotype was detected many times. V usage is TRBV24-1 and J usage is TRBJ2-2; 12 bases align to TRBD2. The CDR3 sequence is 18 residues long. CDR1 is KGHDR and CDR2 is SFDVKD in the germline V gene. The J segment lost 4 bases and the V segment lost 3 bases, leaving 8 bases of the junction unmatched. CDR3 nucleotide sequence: TGTGCCACCAGTGATCCTTCGACTAGCGGGAGTTCCACCGGGGAGCTGTTTTTT. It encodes CATSDPSTSGSSTGELFF.

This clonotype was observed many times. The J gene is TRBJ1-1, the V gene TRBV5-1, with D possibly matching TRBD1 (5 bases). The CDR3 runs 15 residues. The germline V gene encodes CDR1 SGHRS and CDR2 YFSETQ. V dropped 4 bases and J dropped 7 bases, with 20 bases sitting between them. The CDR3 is CASSPVRGGRSEAFF. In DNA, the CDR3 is TGCGCCAGCAGCCCGGTTCGTGGGGGTCGAAGTGAAGCTTTCTTT. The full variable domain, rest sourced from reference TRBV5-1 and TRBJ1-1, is KAGVTQTPRYLIKTRGQQVTLSCSPISGHRSVSWYQQTPGQGLQFLFEYFSETQRNKGNFPGRFSGRQFSNSRSEMNVSTLELGDSALYLCASSPVRGGRSEAFFGQGTRLTVV.

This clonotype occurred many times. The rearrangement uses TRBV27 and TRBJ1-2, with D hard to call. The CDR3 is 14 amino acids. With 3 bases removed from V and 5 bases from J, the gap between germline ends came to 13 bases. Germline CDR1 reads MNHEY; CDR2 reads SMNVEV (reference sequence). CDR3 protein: CASSLAQSRYGYTF. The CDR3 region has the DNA TGTGCCAGCAGTTTGGCACAGTCCCGTTATGGCTACACCTTC.